This T cell receptor (beta chain) was captured in a study of blood T cell repertoires in COVID-19. About the study: Italy, Spain and the United States were the sources of the convalescent and acute COVID-19 samples. The cDNA or gDNA used as material had been derived from T cells, B-cell-depleted T cells, or PBMCs.

Seattle's cohort entered during active infection and was followed longitudinally. As handled by the study authors: It was from reference gene primer amplification that nucleated cell counts were estimated. Assay: immunoSEQ multiplex PCR; the TCRdb copy retains only in-frame clones and omits some. The V and J calls and the clone size are those of that table, but D and trimming were determined from the DNA. The sample carries some 130,000 clones, over 85% recorded once. CDR3 size: 16 residues. The chain joins TRBV21-1 to TRBJ1-2; TRBD1, the D gene given by the table, was not confirmed from the DNA. TRBV21-1 is an annotated pseudogene. The sequence was obtained from a man aged 55 to 69 with COVID-19, enrolled during active disease. Sample: peripheral blood. DNA for the CDR3: TGTGCCAGCAGCAAAATGTTGAACAAAATTAACTATGGCTACACCTTC. It is translated as CASSKMLNKINYGYTF.